The T cell receptor (beta chain) described here comes from a study of cytomegalovirus exposure and HLA in healthy donors. Study outcomes and limitations: Previously analyzed data showed that most TCR beta V segments were productive at a frequency of about 87% or about 30%.

The PCR was carried out with 60 Vbeta primers and 13 Jbeta primers. Here immunoSEQ multiplex PCR was the method, and the copy in TCRdb shows in-frame clones only, minus some. The sample holds approximately 200,000 clones; roughly 79% are singletons and the top ten take about 1.9%. The ends lost 4 bases at V and 4 bases at J; junction bases unmatched: 6. This CDR3 is 17 amino acids long. Germline V gene lookup returns CDR1 LGHNA and CDR2 YNFKEQ. On this clone: The antigen remains undetermined.

Specimen: PBMCs. The sequence was obtained from a man in his thirties or forties in good health and CMV-seronegative. The chain joins TRBV4-2 to TRBJ2-2, with 13 bases identical to TRBD2. CDR3 protein: CASSRGLAGDVTGELFF. The DNA of the CDR3 is TGTGCCAGCAGCCGAGGACTAGCGGGAGACGTCACCGGGGAGCTGTTTTTT.